This TCR beta chain was documented in a study of T cell responses to AZD1222 COVID-19 vaccine. Study at large: Pooling covered second doses at about 4 or about 12 weeks. Findings of the study overall: Spike as a whole was targeted by vaccine-associated CD4 TCRs, dominant at 160-218 and 743-854.

The length of the CDR3 is 15 residues. The germline V gene has CDR1 SNHLY and CDR2 FYNNEI. Trimming cost V 5 bases and J 4 bases; bases outside gene matches: 4. The protocol was immunoSEQ multiplex PCR, while the TCRdb copy is restricted to in-frame clones and leaves out a portion. The sample has approximately 88,000 clones; 92% are singletons. For this clone: The antigen remains unidentified.

The TCR originated in an adult in good health. V gene TRBV2 combines with J gene TRBJ1-6, with 8 bases identical to TRBD1. Sequencing was performed on peripheral blood, taken on day 0 of AZD1222 vaccination. CDR3 in DNA: TGTGCCAGCAGTCCAGACAGGGGTTATAATTCACCCCTCCACTTT. This translates into CASSPDRGYNSPLHF.